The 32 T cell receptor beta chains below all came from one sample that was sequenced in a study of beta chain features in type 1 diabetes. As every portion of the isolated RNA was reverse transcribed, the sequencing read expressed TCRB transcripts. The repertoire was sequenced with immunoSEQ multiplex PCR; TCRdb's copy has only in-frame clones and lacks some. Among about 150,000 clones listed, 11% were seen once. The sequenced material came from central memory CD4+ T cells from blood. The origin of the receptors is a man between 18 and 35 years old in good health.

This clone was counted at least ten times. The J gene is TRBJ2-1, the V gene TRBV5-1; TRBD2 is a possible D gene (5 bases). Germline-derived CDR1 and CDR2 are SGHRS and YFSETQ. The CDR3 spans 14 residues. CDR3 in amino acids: CASQVDSNYNEQFF. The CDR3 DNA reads TGCGCTTCCCAGGTGGACTCCAACTACAATGAGCAGTTCTTC. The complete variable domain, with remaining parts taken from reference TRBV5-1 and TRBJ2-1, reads KAGVTQTPRYLIKTRGQQVTLSCSPISGHRSVSWYQQTPGQGLQFLFEYFSETQRNKGNFPGRFSGRQFSNSRSEMNVSTLELGDSALYLCASQVDSNYNEQFFGPGTRLTVL.

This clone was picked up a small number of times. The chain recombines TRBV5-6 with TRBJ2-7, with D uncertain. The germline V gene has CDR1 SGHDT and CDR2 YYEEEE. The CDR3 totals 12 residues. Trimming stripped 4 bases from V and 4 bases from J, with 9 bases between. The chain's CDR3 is CASSTAGYEQYF. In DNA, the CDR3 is TGTGCCAGCAGCACGGCTGGTTACGAGCAGTACTTC.

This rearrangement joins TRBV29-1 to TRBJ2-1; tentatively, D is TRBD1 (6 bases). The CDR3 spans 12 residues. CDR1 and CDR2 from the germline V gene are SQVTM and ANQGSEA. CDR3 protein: CRPYRAENEQFF. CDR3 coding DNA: TGCAGACCGTACAGGGCCGAGAATGAGCAGTTCTTC.

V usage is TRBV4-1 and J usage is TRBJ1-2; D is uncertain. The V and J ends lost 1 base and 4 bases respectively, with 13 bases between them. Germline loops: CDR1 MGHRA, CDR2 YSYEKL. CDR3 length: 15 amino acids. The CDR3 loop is CASSQGNMGTYGYTF. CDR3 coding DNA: TGCGCCAGCAGCCAAGGCAATATGGGAACCTATGGCTACACCTTC.

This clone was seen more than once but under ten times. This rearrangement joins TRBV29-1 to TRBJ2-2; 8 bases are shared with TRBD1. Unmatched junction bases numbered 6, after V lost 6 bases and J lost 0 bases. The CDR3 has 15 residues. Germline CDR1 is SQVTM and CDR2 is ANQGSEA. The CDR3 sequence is CSVRGQGANTGELFF. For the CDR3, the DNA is TGCAGCGTCCGAGGACAGGGCGCGAACACCGGGGAGCTGTTTTTT.

DNA of the CDR3: TGCAGCGTGGAGAGCGGGGGAAGCACAGATACGCAGTATTTT. It specifies CSVESGGSTDTQYF. V is TRBV29-1 and J is TRBJ2-3, with 8 bases aligning to TRBD2. Trimming cost V 6 bases and J 0 bases; bases outside gene matches: 5. Germline CDR1 and CDR2: SQVTM and ANQGSEA. The CDR3 extends over 14 amino acids.

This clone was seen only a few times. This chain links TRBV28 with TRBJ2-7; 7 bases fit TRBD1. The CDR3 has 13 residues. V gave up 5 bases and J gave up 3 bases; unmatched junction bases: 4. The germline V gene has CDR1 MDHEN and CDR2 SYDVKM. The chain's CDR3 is CASSQGQSYEQYF. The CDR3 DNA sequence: TGTGCCAGCAGTCAGGGACAGAGCTACGAGCAGTACTTC.

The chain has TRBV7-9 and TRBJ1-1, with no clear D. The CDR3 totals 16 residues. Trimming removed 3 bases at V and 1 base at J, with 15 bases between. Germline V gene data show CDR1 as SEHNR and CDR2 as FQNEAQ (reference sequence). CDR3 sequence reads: CASSFGAQLRNTEAFF. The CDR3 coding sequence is TGTGCCAGCAGCTTTGGTGCTCAATTAAGGAACACTGAAGCTTTCTTT.

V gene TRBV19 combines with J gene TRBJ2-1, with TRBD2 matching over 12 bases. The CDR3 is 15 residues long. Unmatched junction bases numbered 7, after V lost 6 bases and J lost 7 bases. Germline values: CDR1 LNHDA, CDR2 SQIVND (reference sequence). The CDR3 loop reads CASSFGLAGMNEQFF. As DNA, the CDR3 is TGTGCCAGTAGCTTCGGACTAGCGGGAATGAATGAGCAGTTCTTC.

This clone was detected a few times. CDR3 sequence reads: CSVSTGNTEAFF. The CDR3 bases are TGCAGCGTCTCGACAGGGAACACTGAAGCTTTCTTT. This rearrangement joins TRBV29-1 to TRBJ1-1; possibly TRBD1 for D (6 bases). The CDR3 covers 12 residues. The V gene's germline CDR1 is SQVTM and CDR2 ANQGSEA. Trimming cost V 6 bases and J 1 base, with 9 bases left between them.

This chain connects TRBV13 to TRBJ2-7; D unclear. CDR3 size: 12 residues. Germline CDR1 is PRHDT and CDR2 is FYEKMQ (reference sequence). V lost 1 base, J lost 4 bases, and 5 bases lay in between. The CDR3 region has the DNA TGTGCCAGCAGCTTAGATACTTACGAGCAGTACTTC. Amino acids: CASSLDTYEQYF.

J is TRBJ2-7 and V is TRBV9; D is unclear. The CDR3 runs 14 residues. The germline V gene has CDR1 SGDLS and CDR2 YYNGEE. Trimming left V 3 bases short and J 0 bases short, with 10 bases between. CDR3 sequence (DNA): TGTGCCAGCAGCGAACGCAGGAGCTCCTACGAGCAGTACTTC. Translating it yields CASSERRSSYEQYF. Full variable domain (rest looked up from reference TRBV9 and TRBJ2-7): DSGVTQTPKHLITATGQRVTLRCSPRSGDLSVYWYQQSLDQGLQFLIQYYNGEERAKGNILERFSAQQFPDLHSELNLSSLELGDSALYFCASSERRSSYEQYFGPGTRLTVT.

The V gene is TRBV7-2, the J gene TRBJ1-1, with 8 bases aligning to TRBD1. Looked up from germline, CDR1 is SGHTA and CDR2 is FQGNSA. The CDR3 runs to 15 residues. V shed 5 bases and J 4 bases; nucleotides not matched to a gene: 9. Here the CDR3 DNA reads TGTGCCAGCAGCCCGGACAGGACAGGGTTCACTGAAGCTTTCTTT. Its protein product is CASSPDRTGFTEAFF.

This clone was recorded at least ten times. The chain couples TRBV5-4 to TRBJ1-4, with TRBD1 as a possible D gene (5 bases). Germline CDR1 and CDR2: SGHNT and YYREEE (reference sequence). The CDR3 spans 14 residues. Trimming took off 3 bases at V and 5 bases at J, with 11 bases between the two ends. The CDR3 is CASSSGTQNEKLFF. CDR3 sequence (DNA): TGTGCCAGCAGCTCCGGGACGCAAAATGAAAAACTGTTTTTT.

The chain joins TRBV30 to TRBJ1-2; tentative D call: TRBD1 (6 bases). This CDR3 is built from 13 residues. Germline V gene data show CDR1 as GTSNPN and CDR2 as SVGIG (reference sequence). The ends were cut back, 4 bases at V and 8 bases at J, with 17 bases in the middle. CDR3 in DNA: TGTGCCTGGACGGAGGCAGGGGCTATAGGCTACACCTTC. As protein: CAWTEAGAIGYTF. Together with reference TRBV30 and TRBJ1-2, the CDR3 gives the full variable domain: SQTIHQWPATLVQPVGSPLSLECTVEGTSNPNLYWYRQAAGRGLQLLFYSVGIGQISSEVPQNLSASRPQDRQFILSSKKLLLSDSGFYLCAWTEAGAIGYTFGSGTRLTVV.

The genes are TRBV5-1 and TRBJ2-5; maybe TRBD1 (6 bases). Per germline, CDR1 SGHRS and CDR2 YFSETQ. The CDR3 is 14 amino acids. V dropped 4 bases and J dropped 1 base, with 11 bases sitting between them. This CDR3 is CASSPGTTQETQYF. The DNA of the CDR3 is TGCGCCAGCAGCCCCGGGACAACCCAAGAGACCCAGTACTTC.

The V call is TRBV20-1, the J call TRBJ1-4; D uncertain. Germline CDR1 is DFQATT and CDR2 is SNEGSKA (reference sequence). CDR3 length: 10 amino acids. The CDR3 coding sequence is TGCAGCGCCTGGGATGAAAAACTGTTTTTT. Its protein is CSAWDEKLFF.

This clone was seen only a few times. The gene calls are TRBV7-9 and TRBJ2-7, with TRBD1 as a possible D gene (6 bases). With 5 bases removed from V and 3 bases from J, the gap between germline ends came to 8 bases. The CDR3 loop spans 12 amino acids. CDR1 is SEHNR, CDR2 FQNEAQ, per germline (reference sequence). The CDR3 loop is CASSRQDYEQYF. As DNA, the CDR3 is TGTGCCAGCAGCCGACAGGACTACGAGCAGTACTTC. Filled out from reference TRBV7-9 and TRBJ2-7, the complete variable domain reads DTGVSQNPRHKITKRGQNVTFRCDPISEHNRLYWYRQTLGQGPEFLTYFQNEAQLEKSRLLSDRFSAERPKGSFSTLEIQRTEQGDSAMYLCASSRQDYEQYFGPGTRLTVT.

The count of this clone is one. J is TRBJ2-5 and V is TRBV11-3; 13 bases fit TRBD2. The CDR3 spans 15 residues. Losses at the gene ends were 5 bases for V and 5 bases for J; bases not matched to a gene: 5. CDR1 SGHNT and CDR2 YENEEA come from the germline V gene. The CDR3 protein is CASSPGLAGFETQYF. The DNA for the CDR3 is TGTGCCAGCAGCCCGGGACTAGCGGGGTTTGAGACCCAGTACTTC.

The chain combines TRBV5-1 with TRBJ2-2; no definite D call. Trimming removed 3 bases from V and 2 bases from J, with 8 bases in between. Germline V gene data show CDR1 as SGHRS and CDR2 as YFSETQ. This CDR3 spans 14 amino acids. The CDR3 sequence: CASSSVGNTGELFF. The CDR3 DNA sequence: TGCGCCAGCAGCTCGGTCGGAAACACCGGGGAGCTGTTTTTT.

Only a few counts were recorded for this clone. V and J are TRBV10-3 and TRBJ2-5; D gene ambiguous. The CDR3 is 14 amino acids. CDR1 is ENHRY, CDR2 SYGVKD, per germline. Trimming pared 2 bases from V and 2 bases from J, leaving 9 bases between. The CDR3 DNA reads TGTGCCATCAGTGAGATGCGACGGCAAGAGACCCAGTACTTC. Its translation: CAISEMRRQETQYF.

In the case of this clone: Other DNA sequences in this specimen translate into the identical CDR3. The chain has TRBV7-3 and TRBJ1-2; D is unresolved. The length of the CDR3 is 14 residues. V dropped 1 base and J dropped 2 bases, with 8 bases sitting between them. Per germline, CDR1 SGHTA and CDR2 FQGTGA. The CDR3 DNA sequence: TGTGCCAGCAGCTTAAACCCCGGGAACTATGGCTACACCTTC. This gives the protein CASSLNPGNYGYTF.

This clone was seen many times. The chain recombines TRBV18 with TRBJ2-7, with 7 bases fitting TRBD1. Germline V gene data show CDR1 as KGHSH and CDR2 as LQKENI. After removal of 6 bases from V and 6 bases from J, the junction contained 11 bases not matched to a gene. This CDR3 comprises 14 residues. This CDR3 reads CASSPDRAGGEQYF. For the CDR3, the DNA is TGTGCCAGCTCCCCAGACAGGGCTGGAGGCGAGCAGTACTTC.

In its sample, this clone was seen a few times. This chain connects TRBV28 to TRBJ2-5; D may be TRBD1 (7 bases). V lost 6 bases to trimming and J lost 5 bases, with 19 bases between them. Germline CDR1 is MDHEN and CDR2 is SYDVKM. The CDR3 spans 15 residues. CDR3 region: CASRGLGGGPETQYF. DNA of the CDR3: TGTGCCAGCAGGGGATTAGGAGGGGGCCCTGAGACCCAGTACTTC.

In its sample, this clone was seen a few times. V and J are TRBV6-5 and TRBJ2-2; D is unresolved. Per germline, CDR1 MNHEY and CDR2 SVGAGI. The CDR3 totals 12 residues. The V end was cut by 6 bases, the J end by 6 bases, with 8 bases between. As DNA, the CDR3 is TGTGCCAGCAGACCCATGCCCGGGGAGCTGTTTTTT. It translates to CASRPMPGELFF.

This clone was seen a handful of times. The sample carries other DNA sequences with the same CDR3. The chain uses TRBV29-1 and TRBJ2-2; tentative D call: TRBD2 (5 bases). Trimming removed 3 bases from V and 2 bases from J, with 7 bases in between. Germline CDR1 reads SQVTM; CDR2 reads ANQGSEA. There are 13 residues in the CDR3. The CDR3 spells CSVDRGNTGELFF. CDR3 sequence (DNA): TGCAGCGTTGATCGGGGAAACACCGGGGAGCTGTTTTTT.

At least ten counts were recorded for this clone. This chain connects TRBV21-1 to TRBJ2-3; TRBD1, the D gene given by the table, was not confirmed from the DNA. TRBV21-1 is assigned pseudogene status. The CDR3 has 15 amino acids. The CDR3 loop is CASSKRDRGTDTQYF. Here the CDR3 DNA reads TGTGCCAGCAGCAAACGTGACAGGGGAACAGATACGCAGTATTTT.

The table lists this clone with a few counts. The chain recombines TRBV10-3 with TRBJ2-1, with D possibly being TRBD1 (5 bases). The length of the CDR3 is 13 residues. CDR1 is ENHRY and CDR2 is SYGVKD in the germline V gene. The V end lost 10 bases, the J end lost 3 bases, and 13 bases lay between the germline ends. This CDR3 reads CATSGRGYNEQFF. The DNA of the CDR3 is TGTGCCACTTCCGGTAGGGGCTACAATGAGCAGTTCTTC.

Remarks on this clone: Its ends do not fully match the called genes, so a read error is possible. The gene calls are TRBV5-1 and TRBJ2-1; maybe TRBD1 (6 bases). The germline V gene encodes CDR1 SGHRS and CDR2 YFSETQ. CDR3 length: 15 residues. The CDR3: CASSLATGQPYEQFF. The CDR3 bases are TGCGCCAGCAGTTTGGCCACGGGACAACCGTATGAGCAGTTCTTC.

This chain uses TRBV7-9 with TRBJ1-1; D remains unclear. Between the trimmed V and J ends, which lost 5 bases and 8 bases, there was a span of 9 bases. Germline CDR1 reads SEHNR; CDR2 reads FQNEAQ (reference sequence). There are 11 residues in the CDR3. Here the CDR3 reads CASSPRVEAFF. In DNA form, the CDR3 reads TGTGCCAGCAGCCCCCGGGTGGAAGCTTTCTTT.

The CDR3 nucleotides read TGTGCCACCAGCAGACCAGGGACAGGGGAACCCTACGAGCAGTACTTC. Amino acid sequence: CATSRPGTGEPYEQYF. The chain joins TRBV15 to TRBJ2-7, with 10 bases fitting TRBD1. Germline CDR1 and CDR2: LNHNV and YYDKDF (reference sequence). Trimming took 2 bases from V and 2 from J; bases not matched to a gene: 6. This CDR3 region has 16 residues.

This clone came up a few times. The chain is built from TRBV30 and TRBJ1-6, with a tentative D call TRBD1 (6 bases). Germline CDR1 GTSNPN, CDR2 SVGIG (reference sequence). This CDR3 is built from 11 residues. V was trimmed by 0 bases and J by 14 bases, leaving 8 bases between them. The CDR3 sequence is CAWSVKGALHF. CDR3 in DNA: TGTGCCTGGAGTGTAAAGGGGGCCCTCCACTTT.